This TCR beta chain originates from a study of OX40 agonist ivuxolimab in advanced cancers. Whole-study context: With ivuxolimab, an agonistic anti-OX40 (CD134) antibody, patients were treated. Head and neck, renal cell, melanoma or hepatocellular carcinoma were the cancers that dose-escalation patients had. Broader study findings: Clonal expansion in partial responders at 0.1-3.0 mg/kg ranked among the lowest. Clonal expansion by week 6 occurred in CD4+ and CD8+ blood T cells (at 0.1 to 3.0 mg/kg).

Some clones are missing from TCRdb's copy, which holds only in-frame ones; the method was immunoSEQ multiplex PCR. Of about 16,000 clones listed, less than 90% are singletons. As concerns this clone: Its antigen is unknown.

The material sequenced was CD4+ or CD8+ T cells sorted from blood, taken in a trial of the OX40 agonist ivuxolimab. This TCR was recovered from an adult with an advanced solid tumor such as melanoma, head and neck, liver or kidney cancer.

CDR3 in amino acids: CASRWTGEQFF. The DNA for the CDR3 is TGTGCCAGCAGATGGACTGGGGAGCAGTTCTTC. The chain employs TRBV2 and TRBJ2-1; the D gene is possibly TRBD2 (5 bases). V was shortened by 6 bases and J by 10 bases, with 10 bases between the two germline ends. The CDR3 covers 11 residues. Germline V gene data show CDR1 as SNHLY and CDR2 as FYNNEI.